Each of the 28 T cell receptor beta chains below was sequenced from the same sample in a study of T cells in localized non-small cell lung cancer. Sequencing was performed with immunoSEQ multiplex PCR; in TCRdb, only in-frame clones are kept and a portion is missing. The data hold around 26,000 clones, with around 85% observed a single time. The source was peripheral blood, collected before any cancer treatment. The source of these receptors is a man between 40 and 75 years old with stage III squamous cell lung carcinoma.

The V and J genes are TRBV2 and TRBJ2-1, with 12 bases fitting TRBD1. The CDR3 spans 15 residues. Trimming at V came to 9 bases and at J to 5 bases, leaving 8 bases not matched to a gene. Per germline, CDR1 SNHLY and CDR2 FYNNEI. The CDR3 here is CARTRGQGAHNEQFF. The CDR3 DNA reads TGTGCCAGAACCAGGGGACAGGGGGCACACAATGAGCAGTTCTTC. Together with reference TRBV2 and TRBJ2-1, the CDR3 gives the full variable domain: EPEVTQTPSHQVTQMGQEVILRCVPISNHLYFYWYRQILGQKVEFLVSFYNNEISEKSEIFDDQFSVERPDGSNFTLKIRSTKLEDSAMYFCARTRGQGAHNEQFFGPGTRLTVL.

In its sample, this clone was seen once. This chain uses TRBV7-9 with TRBJ1-1; D is possibly TRBD1 (6 bases). This CDR3 is 14 amino acids long. Trimming pared 3 bases from V and 0 bases from J, leaving 8 bases between. Looked up from germline, CDR1 is SEHNR and CDR2 is FQNEAQ (reference sequence). The CDR3 is CASSFGQLNTEAFF. CDR3 nucleotide sequence: TGTGCCAGCAGCTTCGGACAGTTGAACACTGAAGCTTTCTTT.

The rearrangement links TRBV28 to TRBJ2-3; D may be TRBD2 (6 bases). The CDR3 is made up of 15 amino acids. Trimming removed 7 bases from V and 0 bases from J, with 14 bases in between. CDR1 and CDR2 from the germline V gene are MDHEN and SYDVKM. The CDR3 loop is CASISGLTSTDTQYF. CDR3 bases: TGTGCCAGCATCTCGGGACTCACAAGCACAGATACGCAGTATTTT.

The rearrangement links TRBV30 to TRBJ2-3, with D possibly matching TRBD2 (7 bases). Germline values: CDR1 GTSNPN, CDR2 SVGIG (reference sequence). The CDR3 spans 13 residues. Trimming cost V 4 bases and J 5 bases, with 13 bases left between them. CDR3 sequence: CAWTGAGEDTQYF. In nucleotides, the CDR3 is TGTGCCTGGACAGGGGCGGGGGAAGATACGCAGTATTTT.

J is TRBJ1-2 and V is TRBV6-6; unclear D gene. The CDR3 extends over 14 amino acids. CDR1 and CDR2 (germline): MNHNY, SVGAGI (reference sequence). The ends were cut back, 0 bases at V and 3 bases at J, with 8 bases in the middle. Here the CDR3 reads CASSYSDRDYGYTF. DNA of the CDR3: TGTGCCAGCAGTTACTCCGACCGCGACTATGGCTACACCTTC.

The chain joins TRBV11-2 to TRBJ2-2; no reliable D call. Per the germline V gene, CDR1 is SGHAT and CDR2 is FQNNGV. Trimming removed 4 bases from V and 6 bases from J, with 12 bases in between. The CDR3 length is 14 residues. In DNA form, the CDR3 reads TGTGCCAGCAGCTCCAGCTCAGCGTCCGGGGAGCTGTTTTTT. Residues: CASSSSSASGELFF.

The CDR3 loop is CASSKEGEEVLAKNIQYF. The CDR3 nucleotides read TGTGCCAGCAGCAAAGAGGGGGAAGAGGTTCTAGCCAAAAACATTCAGTACTTC. This chain uses TRBV21-1 with TRBJ2-4; the table calls TRBD1, which could not be checked here. TRBV21-1 corresponds to a pseudogene. CDR3 size: 18 residues.

The chain has TRBV6-1 and TRBJ2-3; 7 bases agree with TRBD2. Germline trimming cut 7 bases from V and 1 base from J; bases unmatched to any gene: 5. The CDR3 extends over 14 amino acids. Germline V gene lookup returns CDR1 MNHNS and CDR2 SASEGT. CDR3 amino acids: CASTERDGTDTQYF. The CDR3 region has the DNA TGTGCCAGCACCGAGCGGGACGGCACAGATACGCAGTATTTT.

J is TRBJ1-5 and V is TRBV15; no clear D. CDR3 length equals 14 residues. Trimming cost V 0 bases and J 4 bases, with 7 bases left between them. The V gene's germline CDR1 is LNHNV and CDR2 YYDKDF (reference sequence). The CDR3 region has the DNA TGTGCCACCAGCAGAGATCTGACGAATCAGCCCCAGCATTTT. Amino acid sequence: CATSRDLTNQPQHF.

The chain links TRBV28 to TRBJ2-6, with TRBD1 as a possible D gene (6 bases). V was pared by 5 bases and J by 9 bases, with 17 bases between. There are 15 residues in the CDR3. From germline, CDR1 is MDHEN and CDR2 SYDVKM. For the CDR3, the DNA is TGTGCCAGCAGTACCCTAACAGGGAAAGGCAACGTCCTGACTTTC. Protein: CASSTLTGKGNVLTF. Drawing the rest from reference TRBV28 and TRBJ2-6, the complete variable domain is DVKVTQSSRYLVKRTGEKVFLECVQDMDHENMFWYRQDPGLGLRLIYFSYDVKMKEKGDIPEGYSVSREKKERFSLILESASTNQTSMYLCASSTLTGKGNVLTFGAGSRLTVL.

The V call is TRBV30, the J call TRBJ2-6; 11 nucleotides agree with TRBD1. Germline CDR1 reads GTSNPN; CDR2 reads SVGIG (reference sequence). CDR3 length: 17 amino acids. Trimming removed 5 bases from V and 1 base from J; junction bases left unmatched: 7. The CDR3 here is CAWHRDRGRSGANVLTF. Here the CDR3 DNA reads TGTGCCTGGCACAGGGACAGGGGGAGATCTGGGGCCAACGTCCTGACTTTC.

This sequence joins TRBV6-1 and TRBJ1-5, with a weak D call TRBD1 (5 bases). Looked up from germline, CDR1 is MNHNS and CDR2 is SASEGT. The V gene lost 5 bases and the J gene lost 8 bases, with 13 bases spanning the gap. CDR3 length equals 13 residues. DNA for the CDR3: TGTGCCAGCAGTCCCCAGGGAGGGGAGCCCCAGCATTTT. Encoded protein: CASSPQGGEPQHF.

This chain links TRBV28 with TRBJ2-7, with 7 bases that match TRBD2. This CDR3 is built from 18 residues. Germline V gene data show CDR1 as MDHEN and CDR2 as SYDVKM. V gave up 8 bases and J gave up 3 bases; unmatched junction bases: 22. The CDR3 region has the DNA TGTGCCAGCTCCACCGGACCTAGCGGCTACAACGAGGGCTACGAGCAGTACTTC. Its translation is CASSTGPSGYNEGYEQYF. The full variable domain, its missing parts supplied by reference TRBV28 and TRBJ2-7, is DVKVTQSSRYLVKRTGEKVFLECVQDMDHENMFWYRQDPGLGLRLIYFSYDVKMKEKGDIPEGYSVSREKKERFSLILESASTNQTSMYLCASSTGPSGYNEGYEQYFGPGTRLTVT.

The CDR3 here is CASSLQENQPQHF. The CDR3 nucleotides are TGTGCCAGCAGCTTACAGGAAAATCAGCCCCAGCATTTT. This sequence joins TRBV7-3 and TRBJ1-5; no reliable D call. Germline CDR1 SGHTA, CDR2 FQGTGA. The CDR3 has 13 residues. The V and J ends lost 2 bases and 4 bases respectively, with 6 bases between them.

V is TRBV7-9 and J is TRBJ1-5; D ambiguous. Germline V gene data show CDR1 as SEHNR and CDR2 as FQNEAQ (reference sequence). V lost 1 base and J lost 3, with 7 bases in between. The CDR3 contains 14 residues. The CDR3 sequence: CASSLDGVNQPQHF. The CDR3 bases are TGTGCCAGCAGCTTAGATGGGGTCAATCAGCCCCAGCATTTT.

This clone was seen a few times. V gene TRBV7-2 combines with J gene TRBJ2-7, with 14 bases that match TRBD2. CDR1 SGHTA and CDR2 FQGNSA come from the germline V gene. Unmatched junction bases numbered 9, after V lost 1 base and J lost 4 bases. The CDR3 is 18 residues long. CDR3 DNA sequence: TGTGCCAGCAGCTTAGTAGGGACTAGCGGGGGTTCTAAATACGAGCAGTACGTC. Protein product: CASSLVGTSGGSKYEQYV.

The chain combines TRBV7-9 with TRBJ2-3; 11 positions agree with TRBD2. The trim removed 1 base at V and 2 bases at J, leaving 2 bases unmatched. CDR1 SEHNR and CDR2 FQNEAQ come from the germline V gene (reference sequence). This CDR3 region has 16 residues. The CDR3 bases are TGTGCCAGCAGCTTAGGGGGACTAGCGGCCACAGATACGCAGTATTTT. Translated, it gives CASSLGGLAATDTQYF.

The chain is built from TRBV6-1 and TRBJ2-7, with a weak D call TRBD1 (5 bases). From germline, CDR1 is MNHNS and CDR2 SASEGT. CDR3 length: 14 residues. Trimming removed 5 bases from V and 0 bases from J, with 11 bases in between. The DNA of the CDR3 is TGTGCCAGCAGTTCAGGGCCTTTCTCCTACGAGCAGTACTTC. It is translated as CASSSGPFSYEQYF.

J is TRBJ1-5 and V is TRBV30; D possibly corresponds to TRBD1 (6 bases). V gave up 5 bases and J gave up 2 bases, with 16 bases separating them. CDR3 length: 15 residues. CDR1 and CDR2 (germline): GTSNPN, SVGIG (reference sequence). The chain's CDR3 is CAWAPGGGGNQPQHF. CDR3 nucleotide sequence: TGTGCCTGGGCCCCCGGGGGGGGCGGCAATCAGCCCCAGCATTTT. The full variable domain, its missing parts supplied by reference TRBV30 and TRBJ1-5, is SQTIHQWPATLVQPVGSPLSLECTVEGTSNPNLYWYRQAAGRGLQLLFYSVGIGQISSEVPQNLSASRPQDRQFILSSKKLLLSDSGFYLCAWAPGGGGNQPQHFGDGTRLSIL.

This sequence joins TRBV7-3 and TRBJ2-7; the match to TRBD1 covers 10 bases. The CDR3 is made up of 19 amino acids. V was pared by 2 bases and J by 6 bases, with 19 bases of the junction left unmatched. CDR1 and CDR2 from the germline V gene are SGHTA and FQGTGA. CDR3 sequence: CASSLYPAGTGAASSEQYF. CDR3 in DNA: TGTGCCAGCAGCTTATATCCAGCCGGGACAGGGGCAGCCAGTAGCGAGCAGTACTTC.

This clone is a singleton in its sample. The chain is built from TRBV15 and TRBJ1-3; unclear D gene. The V end was cut by 0 bases, the J end by 2 bases, with 8 bases between. CDR1 LNHNV and CDR2 YYDKDF come from the germline V gene (reference sequence). This CDR3 has 15 residues. The CDR3 nucleotides read TGTGCCACCAGCAGAGATTGGGGTACTGGAAACACCATATATTTT. Translated: CATSRDWGTGNTIYF.

The count of this clone is one. This rearrangement joins TRBV19 to TRBJ2-2; 7 nucleotides align to TRBD2. V was clipped by 4 bases and J by 3 bases; unmatched bases: 5. Germline CDR1 reads LNHDA; CDR2 reads SQIVND (reference sequence). CDR3 length equals 15 residues. The CDR3 region has the DNA TGTGCCAGTAGTAATGAGCGGGAAGACACCGGGGAGCTGTTTTTT. This gives the protein CASSNEREDTGELFF.

The chain joins TRBV30 to TRBJ1-1; D is ambiguous. CDR1 is GTSNPN, CDR2 SVGIG, per germline (reference sequence). V was cut by 2 bases and J by 1 base, with 8 bases left in between. The CDR3 contains 13 residues. This CDR3 is CAWSPNKNTEAFF. The CDR3 nucleotides are TGTGCCTGGAGTCCTAATAAGAACACTGAAGCTTTCTTT.

The chain joins TRBV5-1 to TRBJ2-1; D is uncertain. The CDR3 has 13 amino acids. Germline loops: CDR1 SGHRS, CDR2 YFSETQ. V lost 1 base and J lost 5, with 7 bases in between. The CDR3: CASSLSRDNEQFF. In DNA form, the CDR3 reads TGCGCCAGCAGCTTGAGTCGGGACAATGAGCAGTTCTTC.

V and J are TRBV2 and TRBJ2-3; TRBD2 aligns across 9 bases. Germline V gives CDR1 SNHLY, CDR2 FYNNEI. There are 16 residues in the CDR3. V was pared by 2 bases and J by 2 bases, with 5 bases of the junction left unmatched. The CDR3 sequence is CASSEFVAGVTDTQYF. The CDR3 nucleotides are TGTGCCAGCAGTGAATTTGTAGCGGGGGTCACAGATACGCAGTATTTT.

The gene calls are TRBV7-9 and TRBJ1-1, with a possible D match to TRBD1 (5 bases). In germline, CDR1 is SEHNR, CDR2 FQNEAQ (reference sequence). The CDR3 spans 14 residues. The V end was cut by 5 bases, the J end by 1 base, with 11 bases between. DNA of the CDR3: TGTGCCAGCAGCCCCCGGACACGGAACACTGAAGCTTTCTTT. As protein: CASSPRTRNTEAFF.

V and J are TRBV10-3 and TRBJ1-2, with D possibly matching TRBD1 (5 bases). CDR1 ENHRY and CDR2 SYGVKD come from the germline V gene. Trimming cost V 0 bases and J 7 bases, with 18 bases left between them. The CDR3 totals 16 residues. DNA for the CDR3: TGTGCCATCAGTGAGTCGATTCTAGGGGACCGCTGTGGCTACACCTTC. This gives the protein CAISESILGDRCGYTF.

The chain recombines TRBV11-2 with TRBJ1-4; unclear D gene. Trimming took 1 base from V and 0 from J, leaving 15 bases between them. The germline V gene has CDR1 SGHAT and CDR2 FQNNGV. The CDR3 loop spans 18 amino acids. Here the CDR3 DNA reads TGTGCCAGCAGCTTAGGAATCTCCGGGCTTGCAACTAATGAAAAACTGTTTTTT. This translates into CASSLGISGLATNEKLFF. The entire variable domain, with the rest obtained from reference TRBV11-2 and TRBJ1-4, is as follows: EAGVAQSPRYKIIEKRQSVAFWCNPISGHATLYWYQQILGQGPKLLIQFQNNGVVDDSQLPKDRFSAERLKGVDSTLKIQPAKLEDSAVYLCASSLGISGLATNEKLFFGSGTQLSVL.